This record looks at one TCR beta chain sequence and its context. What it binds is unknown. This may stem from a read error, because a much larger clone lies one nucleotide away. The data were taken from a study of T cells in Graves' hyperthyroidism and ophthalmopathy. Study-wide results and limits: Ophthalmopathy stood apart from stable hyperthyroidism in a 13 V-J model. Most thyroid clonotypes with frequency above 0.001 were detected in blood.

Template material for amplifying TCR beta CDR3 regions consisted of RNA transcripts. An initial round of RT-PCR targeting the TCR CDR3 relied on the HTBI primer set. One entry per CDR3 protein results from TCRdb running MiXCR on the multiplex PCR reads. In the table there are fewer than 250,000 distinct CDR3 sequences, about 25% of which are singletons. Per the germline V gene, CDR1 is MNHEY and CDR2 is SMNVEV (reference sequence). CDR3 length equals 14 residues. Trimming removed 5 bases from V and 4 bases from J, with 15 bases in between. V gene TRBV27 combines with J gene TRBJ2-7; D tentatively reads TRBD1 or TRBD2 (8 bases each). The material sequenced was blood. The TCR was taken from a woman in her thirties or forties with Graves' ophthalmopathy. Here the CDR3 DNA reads TGTGCCAGCAGTGGACAGGGACTAGGGTACGAGCAGTACTTC. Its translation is CASSGQGLGYEQYF.